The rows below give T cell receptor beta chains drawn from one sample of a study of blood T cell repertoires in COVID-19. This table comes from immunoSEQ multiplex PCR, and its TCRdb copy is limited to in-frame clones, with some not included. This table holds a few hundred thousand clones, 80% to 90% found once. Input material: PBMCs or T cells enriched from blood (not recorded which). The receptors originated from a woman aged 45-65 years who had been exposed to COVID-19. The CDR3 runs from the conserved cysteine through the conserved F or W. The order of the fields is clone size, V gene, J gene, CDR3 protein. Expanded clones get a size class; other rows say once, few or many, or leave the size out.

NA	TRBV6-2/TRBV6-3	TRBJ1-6	CASSRQGNSPLHF
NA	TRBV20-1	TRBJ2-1	CSAWGDEQFF
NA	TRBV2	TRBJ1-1	CASSSNRDPEAFF
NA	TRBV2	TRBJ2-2	CASSVPTGWAGELFF
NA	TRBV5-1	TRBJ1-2	CASSSGTGKGDYGYTF
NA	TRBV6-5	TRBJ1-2	CASSQGQGRSYGYTF
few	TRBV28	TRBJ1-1	CASSLGLGQGEAFF
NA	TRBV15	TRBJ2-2	CATSREERGRRELFF
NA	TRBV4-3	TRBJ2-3	CASSQDVGTTLYF
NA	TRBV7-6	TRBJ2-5	CASSFRSGGQETQYF
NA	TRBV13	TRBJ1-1	CASSTGEMNTEAFF
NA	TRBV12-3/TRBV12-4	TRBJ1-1	CASRIQGAQEAFF
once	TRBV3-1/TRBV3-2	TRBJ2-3	CASRGQGRGTQYF
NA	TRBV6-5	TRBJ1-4	CASSRQGYNEKLFF
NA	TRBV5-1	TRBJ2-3	CASSSTIAGPDTQYF
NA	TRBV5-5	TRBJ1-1	CASSTTAFGTEAFF
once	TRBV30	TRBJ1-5	CAWSVQDRGSQPQHF
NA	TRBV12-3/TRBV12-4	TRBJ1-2	CASRTGPYGYTF
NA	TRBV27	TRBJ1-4	CASSPTATNEKLFF
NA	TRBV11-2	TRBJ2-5	CASSLVSQGQETQYF
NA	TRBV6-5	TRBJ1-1	CASSHGRNTEAFF
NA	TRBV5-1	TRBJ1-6	CASSFYDGGNSPLHF
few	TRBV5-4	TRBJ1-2	CASSFGTGGYTF
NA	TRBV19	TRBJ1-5	CASSITTNSNQPQHF
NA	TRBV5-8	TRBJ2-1	CASSLGQGSYNEQFF
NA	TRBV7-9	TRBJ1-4	CASSLGWTENEKLFF
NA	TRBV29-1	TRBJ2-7	CSVLDRGLGYYEQYF
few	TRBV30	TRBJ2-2	CAWSVQYTGELFF
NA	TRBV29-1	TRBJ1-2	CSVLRSYGYTF
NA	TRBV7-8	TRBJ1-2	CASSFSWTGNYGYTF
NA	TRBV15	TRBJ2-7	CATSRDGAGSYEQYF
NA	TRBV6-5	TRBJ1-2	CASSYVGYTF
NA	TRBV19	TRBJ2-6	CASSPGQGAAGANVLTF
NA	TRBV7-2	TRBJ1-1	CASSLAMNTEAFF
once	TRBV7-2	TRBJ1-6	CASSLRQGNSPLHF
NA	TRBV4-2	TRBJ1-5	CASSERGGGQPQHF
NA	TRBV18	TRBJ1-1	CASSPKNIATGGTEAFF
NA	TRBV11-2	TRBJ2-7	CASSRQGGYEQYF
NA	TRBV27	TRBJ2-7	CASSFGDTSYEQYF
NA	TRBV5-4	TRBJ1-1	CASSQGAGRGDTEAFF
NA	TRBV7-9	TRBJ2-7	CASSLAGQGASEQYF
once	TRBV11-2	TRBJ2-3	CASSFAAGEDTQYF
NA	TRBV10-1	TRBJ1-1	CASSERGGTEAFF
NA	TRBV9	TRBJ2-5	CASSVGLAGVEETQYF